The rows below give T cell receptor beta chains drawn from one sample of a study of radiotherapy plus CTLA-4 blockade in lung cancer. Using immunoSEQ multiplex PCR, the repertoire was profiled, and TCRdb retains in-frame clones only, with some absent. The profile covers roughly 80,000 clones, with about 78% appearing a single time and 3% to 4.5% taken by the ten largest. Specimen: peripheral blood, collected from a patient treated with radiotherapy plus ipilimumab. These TCRs come from a human donor with non-small cell lung cancer who had a partial response to radiotherapy plus ipilimumab. Some clones in this sample may be carry-over from other donors' samples. The CDR3 runs from the conserved cysteine through the conserved F or W. Size is omitted from some rows. Given values are once, few, many or a class for expanded clones.

v_call	clone_size	j_call	cdr3_aa
TRBV7-8	NA	TRBJ1-5	CASSLRQGDQPQHF
TRBV9	NA	TRBJ2-7	CASIMDRGASDSYEQYF
TRBV15	once	TRBJ1-2	CATSRGQGEYGYTF
TRBV11-1	once	TRBJ2-5	CASSFSRGPSETQYF
TRBV5-1	NA	TRBJ1-1	CASSLPGPLSEAFF
TRBV5-1	NA	TRBJ2-7	CASSLGDRGGYEQYF
TRBV27	NA	TRBJ2-7	CARTTSGGSYEQYF
TRBV19	NA	TRBJ2-1	CASSMRAGGDLYNEQFF
TRBV6-4	NA	TRBJ2-2	CASARVNTGELFF
TRBV2	NA	TRBJ1-4	CASSTRLWEKLFF
TRBV9	NA	TRBJ2-7	CASSATDYEQYF
TRBV7-6	few	TRBJ2-5	CASSSRGQGGETQYF
TRBV19	NA	TRBJ1-5	CASSIGDRIQPQHF
TRBV15	NA	TRBJ1-2	CATSRASQTGGHYGYTF
TRBV28	NA	TRBJ2-1	CASTPPGENEQFF
TRBV29-1	NA	TRBJ2-1	CSVLHSGGQFF
TRBV18	NA	TRBJ2-2	CASSRQGANTGELFF
TRBV18	NA	TRBJ2-3	CASSPRLATDTQYF
TRBV6-5	NA	TRBJ1-3	CASSYGGGNSGNTIYF
TRBV28	NA	TRBJ1-2	CASSQRTGASGYTF
TRBV27	NA	TRBJ1-2	CASSPRQGIAGYTF
TRBV6-4	NA	TRBJ2-1	CASSEKTSGDNEQFF
TRBV5-1	NA	TRBJ1-4	CASSSSWTDNEKLFF
TRBV6-1	few	TRBJ1-2	CASSEAPGRLYGYTF
TRBV18	NA	TRBJ1-2	CASSPPAGPNYGYTF
TRBV5-1	NA	TRBJ1-1	CASSPGGRNTEAFF
TRBV7-2	NA	TRBJ1-1	CASSLVLGGVSEAFF
TRBV28	NA	TRBJ1-3	CASSLLPRVTGNTIYF
TRBV7-2	NA	TRBJ2-6	CASSSPGGAGGANVLTF
TRBV19	few	TRBJ1-1	CASSIVARAFF
TRBV5-5	NA	TRBJ2-2	CASSMDSLTGELFF
TRBV7-9	NA	TRBJ2-1	CASSPRTSDEQFF
TRBV11-3	NA	TRBJ2-7	CASSLGVAGPGTYEQYF
TRBV18	once	TRBJ2-5	CASSPRLAGAKETQYF
TRBV7-7	NA	TRBJ2-5	CASSRLALAGAQETQYF
TRBV6-1	NA	TRBJ1-5	CASSWTGGVQPQHF
TRBV18	NA	TRBJ1-2	CASSPPNHQALYGYTF
TRBV7-5	NA	TRBJ2-1	CVRKTKGTSGDNEQFF
TRBV7-2	NA	TRBJ2-5	CASSEAPGGLKETQYF
TRBV19	NA	TRBJ1-5	CASSIFEPSLDQPQHF